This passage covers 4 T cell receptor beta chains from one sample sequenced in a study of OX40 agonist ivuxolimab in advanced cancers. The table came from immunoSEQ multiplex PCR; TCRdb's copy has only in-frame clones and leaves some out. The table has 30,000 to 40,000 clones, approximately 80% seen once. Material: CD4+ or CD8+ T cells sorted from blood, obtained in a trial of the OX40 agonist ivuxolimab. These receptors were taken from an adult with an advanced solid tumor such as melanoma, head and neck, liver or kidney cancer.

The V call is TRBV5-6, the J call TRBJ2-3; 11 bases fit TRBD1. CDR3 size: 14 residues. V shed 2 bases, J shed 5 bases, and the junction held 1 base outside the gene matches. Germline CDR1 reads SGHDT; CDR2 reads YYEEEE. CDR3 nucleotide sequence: TGTGCCAGCAGCTTCGGGACAGGGGGAGATACGCAGTATTTT. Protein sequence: CASSFGTGGDTQYF.

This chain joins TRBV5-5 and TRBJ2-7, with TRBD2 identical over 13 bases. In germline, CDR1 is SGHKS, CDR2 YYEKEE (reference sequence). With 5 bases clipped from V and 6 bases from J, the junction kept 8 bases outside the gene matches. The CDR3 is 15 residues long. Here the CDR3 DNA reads TGTGCCAGCAGGACCGGACTAGCGGGAGTGGGCGAGCAGTACTTC. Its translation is CASRTGLAGVGEQYF. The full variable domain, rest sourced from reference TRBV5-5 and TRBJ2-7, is DAGVTQSPTHLIKTRGQQVTLRCSPISGHKSVSWYQQVLGQGPQFIFQYYEKEERGRGNFPDRFSARQFPNYSSELNVNALLLGDSALYLCASRTGLAGVGEQYFGPGTRLTVT.

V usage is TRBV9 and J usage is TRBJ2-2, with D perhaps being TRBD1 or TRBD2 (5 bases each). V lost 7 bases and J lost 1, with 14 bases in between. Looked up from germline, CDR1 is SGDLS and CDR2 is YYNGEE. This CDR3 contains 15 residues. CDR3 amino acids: CASHEVGGNTGELFF. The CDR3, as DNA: TGTGCCAGCCATGAGGTTGGGGGGAACACCGGGGAGCTGTTTTTT.

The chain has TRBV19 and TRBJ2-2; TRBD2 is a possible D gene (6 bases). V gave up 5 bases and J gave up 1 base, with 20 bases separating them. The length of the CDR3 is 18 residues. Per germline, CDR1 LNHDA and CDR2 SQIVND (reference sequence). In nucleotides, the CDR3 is TGTGCCAGTAGTGGGCGGGACTCGGGAGTTGGGAACACCGGGGAGCTGTTTTTT. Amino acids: CASSGRDSGVGNTGELFF.